A selection of T cell receptor beta chains follows, all from one sample in a study of a mutant IDH1 vaccine in newly diagnosed glioma. The antigens of these receptors remain unknown. The protocol was immunoSEQ multiplex PCR, while the TCRdb copy is restricted to in-frame clones and leaves out a portion. The top ten hold less than 5% of the sample, which has some 57,000 clones, approximately 76% seen once. This specimen consisted of PBMCs, obtained from a glioma patient whose treatment included an IDH1 peptide vaccine. The receptors were gathered from a woman in her 40s with glioma. Some clones in this sample may be carry-over from other donors' samples. CDR3s include the opening cysteine and the closing phenylalanine or tryptophan. D genes are given only for firm matches. A clone size is listed for some rows: how often the clone was seen (once, few, many), or a class if it is expanded.

cdr3_nt,cdr3_aa,d_call,v_call,j_call,clone_size
TGCGCCAGCAGCCGGCGACAGGATGGGTGGACCAAAAACATTCAGTACTTC,CASSRRQDGWTKNIQYF,.,TRBV4-3,TRBJ2-4,.
TGCGCCAGCAGCTTGGATGGACAGTACACCGGGGAGCTGTTTTTT,CASSLDGQYTGELFF,.,TRBV5-1,TRBJ2-2,.
TGTGCCACCAGCAGCCCCTCAGGGGCGGACACTGAAGCTTTCTTT,CATSSPSGADTEAFF,.,TRBV15,TRBJ1-1,.
TGTGCCAGCAGCCTCAGCGGCGGCACTGAAGCTTTCTTT,CASSLSGGTEAFF,.,TRBV27,TRBJ1-1,.
TGTGCCAGCAGCGGCAACGGTGCAGGTCAAGAGACCCAGTACTTC,CASSGNGAGQETQYF,.,TRBV5-8,TRBJ2-5,.
TGTGCCAGCAGTCGGATCAATTTGAACACTGAAGCTTTCTTT,CASSRINLNTEAFF,.,TRBV6-5,TRBJ1-1,.
TGTGCCAGCAGTGTTACAGGGGGCGGTGGCTATGGCTACACCTTC,CASSVTGGGGYGYTF,TRBD1,TRBV6-1,TRBJ1-2,.
TGTGCCAGCAGTTACGGAGAGGGCTGGGTCTATGGCTACACCTTC,CASSYGEGWVYGYTF,.,TRBV6-5,TRBJ1-2,.
TGCATCATCATCGGCTCCTACAATGAGCAGTTCTTC,CIIIGSYNEQFF,.,TRBV29-1,TRBJ2-1,medium-sized
TGCGCCAGCAGAAGAGGTGGGAGCGGGGGTACAGATACGCAGTATTTT,CASRRGGSGGTDTQYF,TRBD2,TRBV5-1,TRBJ2-3,.
TGTGCCAGTATTCCTAAACAGGGGGGAGGTAATCAGCCCCAGCATTTT,CASIPKQGGGNQPQHF,TRBD1,TRBV19,TRBJ1-5,.
TGCGCCAGCAGCTTCGGACGGGGGGGCCTCGGACTCTCCTACAATGAGCAGTTCTTC,CASSFGRGGLGLSYNEQFF,TRBD2,TRBV5-1,TRBJ2-1,few
TGTGCTAGCAGCTCCGGGACTAGCGCCTCTGAGCAGTTCTTC,CASSSGTSASEQFF,TRBD2,TRBV7-9,TRBJ2-1,.
TGTGCCAGCAGCAAAGTGGTCCGGAGCAGTAATTCACCCCTCCACTTT,CASSKVVRSSNSPLHF,.,TRBV21-1,TRBJ1-6,.
TGTGCCAGTAGTATTATGGAGGATACGCAGTATTTT,CASSIMEDTQYF,.,TRBV19,TRBJ2-3,.
TGTGCCAGCAGCTTGACAGGGCCTAATGAAAAACTGTTTTTT,CASSLTGPNEKLFF,TRBD1,TRBV13,TRBJ1-4,.
TGTGCCAGCAGCTTGCTTTGGACAGGGGCGGGAGGGAACACTGAAGCTTTCTTT,CASSLLWTGAGGNTEAFF,TRBD1,TRBV5-6,TRBJ1-1,.
TGTGCCAGCAGTAGGGGGACAGGGGAGGCCGGGGAGCTGTTTTTT,CASSRGTGEAGELFF,TRBD1,TRBV6-1,TRBJ2-2,.
TGTGCCAGTAGTATACTGGACCGCTATGGCTACACCTTC,CASSILDRYGYTF,.,TRBV19,TRBJ1-2,.
TGTGCCAGCAGTGGTGGGGCAGGGTCCTATAATTCACCCCTCCACTTT,CASSGGAGSYNSPLHF,.,TRBV6-1,TRBJ1-6,.
TGTGCCAGCAGCTTAACCGGGGGGAGGACCGGGGAGCTGTTTTTT,CASSLTGGRTGELFF,TRBD2,TRBV7-8,TRBJ2-2,.
TGCGCCAGCAGCGTGGACGCGATTAACACCGGGGAGCTGTTTTTT,CASSVDAINTGELFF,.,TRBV5-1,TRBJ2-2,once
TGTGCCAGCAGAGGGGACAGGGTTGGCGGGGAGCTGTTTTTT,CASRGDRVGGELFF,TRBD1,TRBV6-5,TRBJ2-2,once
TGTGCCAGCAGCTCTAGTGTTGGGATTAATCAGCCCCAGCATTTT,CASSSSVGINQPQHF,.,TRBV9,TRBJ1-5,.
TGTGCCAGCAGTTACTCCGAGGTTAATCAGCCCCAGCATTTT,CASSYSEVNQPQHF,.,TRBV6-5,TRBJ1-5,.
TGTGCCAGCAGCCGGGACAGGGTGGGGGAGCAGTACTTC,CASSRDRVGEQYF,TRBD1,TRBV4-2,TRBJ2-7,.
TGCGCCAGCAGCCTGCAAGTGACACAGGAGGGTGGCTACACCTTC,CASSLQVTQEGGYTF,.,TRBV4-3,TRBJ1-2,.
TGTGCCAGCAGTGAAAGGTCCGGGTTGGGTGAAAAACTGTTTTTT,CASSERSGLGEKLFF,.,TRBV2,TRBJ1-4,.
TGTGCCAGCTCACCCCCCGGGCAAGAGACCCAGTACTTC,CASSPPGQETQYF,.,TRBV18,TRBJ2-5,.
TGCGCCAGCAGCTTGGGATCGGGGGTCAGGGCTGGCTACACCTTC,CASSLGSGVRAGYTF,.,TRBV5-1,TRBJ1-2,.
TGTGCCAGCAGCAAAGGACAGGGGAACACCGGGGAGCTGTTTTTT,CASSKGQGNTGELFF,.,TRBV21-1,TRBJ2-2,few
TGTGCCTGGGCCGCGGGGGCGATCCGCCAAGAGACCCAGTACTTC,CAWAAGAIRQETQYF,.,TRBV30,TRBJ2-5,few
TGTGCCAGCAGCTTAGGGCCAGCAACCAATTCACCCCTCCACTTT,CASSLGPATNSPLHF,.,TRBV7-6,TRBJ1-6,.
TGTGCCAGCAGCACAGGGGGAGGCTACACCTTC,CASSTGGGYTF,TRBD1,TRBV6-5,TRBJ1-2,.
TGCGCCAGCAGCCAAGAGCCAGGCACGCCTTACGAGCAGTACTTC,CASSQEPGTPYEQYF,.,TRBV4-3,TRBJ2-7,.
TGTGCCATCAGTGAGTCCTTGCGGGGGGGCACAGATACGCAGTATTTT,CAISESLRGGTDTQYF,TRBD2,TRBV10-3,TRBJ2-3,.
TGTGCCAGCAGTGGACAGCGGGGAGACACTGAAGCTTTCTTT,CASSGQRGDTEAFF,.,TRBV2,TRBJ1-1,.
TGTGCCAGTCATTCAGGGTATGGGAGCAATCAGCCCCAGCATTTT,CASHSGYGSNQPQHF,.,TRBV19,TRBJ1-5,once
TGTGCCAGCAGTTACTTTGGGGTCGGGACTGAAGCTTTCTTT,CASSYFGVGTEAFF,.,TRBV6-6,TRBJ1-1,few
TGTGCCAGCAGCTTAGGTCTTATAGCGGGGTCAAAGCAAGAGACCCAGTACTTC,CASSLGLIAGSKQETQYF,TRBD2,TRBV11-3,TRBJ2-5,few
TGTGCCAGCTCACCAAAACAGGGGGAGCAGTACTTC,CASSPKQGEQYF,TRBD1,TRBV18,TRBJ2-7,.
TGCAGCGTTGAGGGTGGCGCTTTCTTT,CSVEGGAFF,.,TRBV29-1,TRBJ1-1,.
TGTGCCATCAGTGATGGAGGGACTTCCCTGGGCTACACCTTC,CAISDGGTSLGYTF,.,TRBV10-3,TRBJ1-2,.
TGTGCCAGCAGCTTGGACGAGGTATATTCACCCCTCCACTTT,CASSLDEVYSPLHF,.,TRBV5-6,TRBJ1-6,many
TGTGCCAGCAGTGGGGGATCTGGGGCCAACGTCCTGACTTTC,CASSGGSGANVLTF,.,TRBV6-4,TRBJ2-6,few
TGTGCCAGCAGCAAAGTCGGGGTTAATGGAAACACCATATATTTT,CASSKVGVNGNTIYF,.,TRBV21-1,TRBJ1-3,.
TGTGCCAGCAGTTACCTAGCGGGGGGCCCCCTTTACGAGCAGTACTTC,CASSYLAGGPLYEQYF,TRBD2,TRBV6-5,TRBJ2-7,.
TGCGCCAGCAGGACCTCACGCGACACTGAAGCTTTCTTT,CASRTSRDTEAFF,.,TRBV5-1,TRBJ1-1,few
TGTGCCAGCAGTTCTCGGGCGGACTCCTATAATTCACCCCTCCACTTT,CASSSRADSYNSPLHF,.,TRBV6-6,TRBJ1-6,.
TGCGCCAGCAGCCGAGGAGGCGGCTGGGGGGATGGCTACACCTTC,CASSRGGGWGDGYTF,.,TRBV4-3,TRBJ1-2,.
TGTGCCACCAGCAGAGATTCGAGTAGCAATCAGCCCCAGCATTTT,CATSRDSSSNQPQHF,.,TRBV15,TRBJ1-5,.
TGTGCCAGCAGCGTCGAACACGACCCCTCTGGGGCCAACGTCCTGACTTTC,CASSVEHDPSGANVLTF,.,TRBV9,TRBJ2-6,.
TGTGCCAGCAGTTCAGGGAACACTGAAGCTTTCTTT,CASSSGNTEAFF,.,TRBV28,TRBJ1-1,few
TGCAGCGTTGATGGGGGGAGGGGCTACACCTTC,CSVDGGRGYTF,.,TRBV29-1,TRBJ1-2,.
TGTGCCAGCAGCCAAGAGGTAGGGGCTGGCACTGAAGCTTTCTTT,CASSQEVGAGTEAFF,.,TRBV4-2,TRBJ1-1,.
TGTGCCATCGGGGGACTGCACTACGAGCAGTACTTC,CAIGGLHYEQYF,.,TRBV10-3,TRBJ2-7,medium-sized
TGTGCTGCCGGACTAGTATACGAGCAGTACTTC,CAAGLVYEQYF,TRBD2,TRBV10-3,TRBJ2-7,.